A single sample gave rise to the 20 T cell receptor beta chains below, sequenced in a study of T cell responses to AZD1222 COVID-19 vaccine. Clones were read by immunoSEQ multiplex PCR, and TCRdb kept only the in-frame ones, dropping some. Of about 70,000 clones listed, 85% are singletons. Here the sequenced sample was peripheral blood, taken on day 0 of AZD1222 vaccination. The receptors were gathered from an adult in good health.

V gene TRBV6-1 combines with J gene TRBJ1-2; D possibly corresponds to TRBD1 (6 bases). Germline V CDR1 and CDR2: MNHNS, SASEGT. Trimming pared 7 bases from V and 5 bases from J, leaving 11 bases between. This CDR3 has 12 residues. CDR3 protein: CASKGVGYGYTF. CDR3 DNA: TGTGCCAGCAAGGGGGTAGGGTATGGCTACACCTTC.

The gene calls are TRBV30 and TRBJ1-2, with D perhaps TRBD1 (5 bases). The CDR3 spans 13 residues. V dropped 4 bases and J dropped 14 bases, with 23 bases sitting between them. Germline V gene data show CDR1 as GTSNPN and CDR2 as SVGIG (reference sequence). The CDR3 DNA sequence: TGTGCCTGGATCCGGGACTTCGAGGGCACTTTAACCTTC. Residues: CAWIRDFEGTLTF.

The V call is TRBV7-2, the J call TRBJ2-7; 14 bases fit TRBD2. This CDR3 spans 14 amino acids. Germline assignment: CDR1 SGHTA and CDR2 FQGNSA. Trimming at V came to 4 bases and at J to 6 bases, leaving 2 bases not matched to a gene. The CDR3 is CASSSGLAGAEQYF. The CDR3 DNA reads TGTGCCAGCAGCTCGGGACTAGCGGGAGCCGAGCAGTACTTC.

V is TRBV10-3 and J is TRBJ1-5, with no clear D. Between the trimmed V and J ends, which lost 6 bases and 0 bases, there was a span of 12 bases. CDR1 and CDR2 (germline): ENHRY, SYGVKD. The CDR3 contains 15 residues. CDR3 protein: CAISRQLDSNQPQHF. CDR3 DNA sequence: TGTGCCATCAGCAGGCAGTTAGATAGCAATCAGCCCCAGCATTTT.

V gene TRBV30 combines with J gene TRBJ2-6, with TRBD1 matching over 7 bases. This CDR3 is built from 16 residues. J gave up 0 bases and V 6 bases, and 8 bases lay outside the gene matches. Germline CDR1 is GTSNPN and CDR2 is SVGIG (reference sequence). The CDR3 coding sequence is TGTGCCTGCCATCCACAGGGGACCTCTGGGGCCAACGTCCTGACTTTC. Its translation is CACHPQGTSGANVLTF.

This rearrangement joins TRBV2 to TRBJ2-3; TRBD1 matches at 9 bases. The CDR3 length is 14 residues. Germline CDR1 reads SNHLY; CDR2 reads FYNNEI. The J segment lost 4 bases and the V segment lost 6 bases, leaving 5 bases of the junction unmatched. CDR3 sequence: CASSADRGSDTQYF. CDR3 coding DNA: TGTGCCAGCAGCGCGGACAGGGGATCAGATACGCAGTATTTT. The whole variable domain, filled in from reference TRBV2 and TRBJ2-3, reads EPEVTQTPSHQVTQMGQEVILRCVPISNHLYFYWYRQILGQKVEFLVSFYNNEISEKSEIFDDQFSVERPDGSNFTLKIRSTKLEDSAMYFCASSADRGSDTQYFGPGTRLTVL.

This sequence joins TRBV2 and TRBJ2-7, with a weak D call TRBD2 (6 bases). V shed 0 bases and J shed 7 bases, with 16 bases lying between them. The CDR3 loop spans 15 amino acids. CDR1 and CDR2 from the germline V gene are SNHLY and FYNNEI. DNA for the CDR3: TGTGCCAGCAGTGAAGCCCCTCTGACTAGGGCGGAGCAGTACTTC. This gives the protein CASSEAPLTRAEQYF.

This chain connects TRBV5-8 to TRBJ1-2, with D uncertain. The V and J ends lost 7 bases and 2 bases respectively, with 18 bases between them. The germline V gene encodes CDR1 SGHTS and CDR2 YDEGEE. This CDR3 has 15 residues. The CDR3 region has the DNA TGTGCCAGCCCAGCCCCGGGCTGGGGAAACTATGGCTACACCTTC. It yields the protein CASPAPGWGNYGYTF.

The V call is TRBV7-3, the J call TRBJ2-7, with a possible D match to TRBD1 (6 bases). Germline assignment: CDR1 SGHTA and CDR2 FQGTGA. Trimming pared 2 bases from V and 4 bases from J, leaving 9 bases between. CDR3 size: 13 residues. The CDR3 spells CASSLQQGYEQYF. Here the CDR3 DNA reads TGTGCCAGCAGCTTACAACAGGGATACGAGCAGTACTTC.

The chain uses TRBV4-2 and TRBJ2-2, with D uncertain. The CDR3 totals 12 residues. Germline lookup yields CDR1 LGHNA and CDR2 YNFKEQ. V shed 3 bases and J shed 10 bases, with 9 bases lying between them. The CDR3 here is CASSHRNTELFF. CDR3 sequence (DNA): TGTGCCAGCAGCCACAGAAACACGGAGCTGTTTTTT.

The chain carries TRBV5-1 and TRBJ1-2, with a weak D call TRBD1 (5 bases). Germline lookup yields CDR1 SGHRS and CDR2 YFSETQ. The CDR3 runs 17 residues. V was trimmed by 1 base and J by 4 bases, leaving 20 bases between them. The CDR3 region is CASSLTPKPGISYGYTF. The CDR3 region has the DNA TGCGCCAGCAGCTTGACCCCCAAGCCAGGGATTTCCTATGGCTACACCTTC.

The genes are TRBV7-2 and TRBJ1-2; D uncertain. This CDR3 spans 12 amino acids. CDR1 SGHTA and CDR2 FQGNSA come from the germline V gene. The V and J ends lost 6 bases and 11 bases respectively, with 16 bases between them. CDR3 sequence (DNA): TGTGCCAGCAGTCCGGGCCCTGCACCGTACACCTTC. Amino acid sequence: CASSPGPAPYTF.

This sequence joins TRBV14 and TRBJ1-2; D is perhaps TRBD1 (5 bases). Germline V gene lookup returns CDR1 SGHDN and CDR2 FVKESK. The germline V and J ends were trimmed by 5 bases and 4 bases, with 11 bases remaining between them. The CDR3 covers 13 residues. CDR3 sequence reads: CASSYGGIYGYTF. The CDR3 bases are TGTGCCAGCAGCTACGGGGGGATCTATGGCTACACCTTC.

The chain joins TRBV6-5 to TRBJ1-1; 7 bases fit TRBD1. CDR3 length: 13 residues. Unmatched junction bases numbered 7, after V lost 7 bases and J lost 5 bases. Germline CDR1 reads MNHEY; CDR2 reads SVGAGI. The CDR3 spells CASILQGRTEAFF. The DNA for the CDR3 is TGTGCCAGCATTCTACAGGGGAGGACTGAAGCTTTCTTT.

The chain uses TRBV6-2 or TRBV6-3 and TRBJ1-5, with a tentative D call TRBD1 (6 bases). Germline V gene sequence: CDR1 MNHEY, CDR2 SVGEGT. There are 17 residues in the CDR3. V was pared by 2 bases and J by 4 bases, with 18 bases between. The CDR3 loop reads CASSYHLGGGINQPQHF. For the CDR3, the DNA is TGTGCCAGCAGTTACCATCTCGGAGGGGGGATAAATCAGCCCCAGCATTTT.

In its sample, this clone was seen once. The chain combines TRBV20-1 with TRBJ1-1; D is unclear. The germline gives CDR1 DFQATT, CDR2 SNEGSKA (reference sequence). The V end lost 3 bases, the J end lost 7 bases, and 12 bases lay between the germline ends. CDR3 length equals 12 residues. DNA for the CDR3: TGCAGTGCTAGTGTCCCGGAGGGTGAAGCTTTCTTT. Translated, it gives CSASVPEGEAFF.

The V and J genes are TRBV6-2 or TRBV6-3 and TRBJ2-7; 7 bases map to TRBD1. CDR1 MNHEY and CDR2 SVGEGT come from the germline V gene. The CDR3 has 15 amino acids. The trim removed 0 bases at V and 1 base at J, leaving 3 bases unmatched. The CDR3 DNA reads as TGTGCCAGCAGTTACTCGACAGGGTGGTCCTACGAGCAGTACTTC. This encodes CASSYSTGWSYEQYF.

The chain couples TRBV5-1 to TRBJ2-3, with D possibly TRBD2 on 5 matching bases. Trimming removed 2 bases from V and 4 bases from J, with 8 bases in between. The CDR3 extends over 13 amino acids. Germline CDR1 is SGHRS and CDR2 is YFSETQ. For the CDR3, the DNA is TGCGCCAGCAGCTTCCGGGAAGCAGATACGCAGTATTTT. The encoded protein is CASSFREADTQYF. The complete variable domain, with remaining parts taken from reference TRBV5-1 and TRBJ2-3, reads KAGVTQTPRYLIKTRGQQVTLSCSPISGHRSVSWYQQTPGQGLQFLFEYFSETQRNKGNFPGRFSGRQFSNSRSEMNVSTLELGDSALYLCASSFREADTQYFGPGTRLTVL.

J is TRBJ2-5 and V is TRBV30; D remains ambiguous. This CDR3 contains 11 residues. V was clipped by 0 bases and J by 6 bases, with 5 bases between them. Germline loops: CDR1 GTSNPN, CDR2 SVGIG (reference sequence). This chain's CDR3 is CAWSVLKTQYF. CDR3 in DNA: TGTGCCTGGAGTGTACTCAAGACCCAGTACTTC.

The sample holds one count of this clone. The chain uses TRBV9 and TRBJ2-1; 8 nucleotides line up with TRBD1. The germline V gene encodes CDR1 SGDLS and CDR2 YYNGEE. V was pared by 4 bases and J by 1 base, with 7 bases of the junction left unmatched. The CDR3 length is 16 residues. The CDR3 DNA sequence: TGTGCCAGCAGCAGAGGGACAGGCCGATCCTACAATGAGCAGTTCTTC. It specifies CASSRGTGRSYNEQFF.